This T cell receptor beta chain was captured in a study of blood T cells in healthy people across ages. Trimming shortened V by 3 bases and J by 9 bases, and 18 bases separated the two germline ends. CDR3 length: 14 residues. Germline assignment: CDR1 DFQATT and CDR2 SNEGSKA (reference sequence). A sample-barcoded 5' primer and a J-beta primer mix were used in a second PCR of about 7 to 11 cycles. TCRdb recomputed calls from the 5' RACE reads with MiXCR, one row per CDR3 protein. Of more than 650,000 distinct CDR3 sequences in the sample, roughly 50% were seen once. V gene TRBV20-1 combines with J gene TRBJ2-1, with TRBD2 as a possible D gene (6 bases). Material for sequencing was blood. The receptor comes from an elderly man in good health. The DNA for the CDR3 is TGCAGTGCTAGTGTACTAGCCCTCGACGGTGAGCAGTTCTTC. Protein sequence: CSASVLALDGEQFF.